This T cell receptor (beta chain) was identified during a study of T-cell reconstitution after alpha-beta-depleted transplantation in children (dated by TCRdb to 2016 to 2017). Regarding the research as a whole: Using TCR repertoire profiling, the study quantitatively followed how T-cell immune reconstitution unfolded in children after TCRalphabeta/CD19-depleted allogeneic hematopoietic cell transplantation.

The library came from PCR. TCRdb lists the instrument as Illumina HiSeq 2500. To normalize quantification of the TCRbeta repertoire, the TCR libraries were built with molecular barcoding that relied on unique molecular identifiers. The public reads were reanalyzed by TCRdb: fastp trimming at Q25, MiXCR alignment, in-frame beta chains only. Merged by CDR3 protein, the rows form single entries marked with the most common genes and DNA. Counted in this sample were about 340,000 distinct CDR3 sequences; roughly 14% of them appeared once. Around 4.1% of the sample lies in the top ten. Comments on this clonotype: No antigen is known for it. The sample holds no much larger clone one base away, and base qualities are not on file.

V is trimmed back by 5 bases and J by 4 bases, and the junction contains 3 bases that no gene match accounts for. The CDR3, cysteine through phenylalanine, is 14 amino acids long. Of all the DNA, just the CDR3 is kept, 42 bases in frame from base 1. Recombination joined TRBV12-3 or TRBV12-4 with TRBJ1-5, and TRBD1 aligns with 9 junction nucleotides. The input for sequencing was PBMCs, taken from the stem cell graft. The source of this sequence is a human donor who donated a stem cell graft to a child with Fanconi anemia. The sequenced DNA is TGTGCCAGCAGTAAAGGACAGGGGAATCAGCCCCAGCATTTT. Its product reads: CASSKGQGNQPQHF.